This TCR beta chain was sequenced in a study of shared clonotypes between healthy human individuals. Study background: The composition of the donors was a couple of women and a few men aged 18 to 49. Study findings and constraints: As a rule, naive subsets had a larger estimated richness than memory subsets.

Deep-level running was used for the assay. Template for every sorted-subset replicate PCR totaled about 200 ng DNA, some 30,000 T cell genomes. Sequenced by immunoSEQ multiplex PCR; TCRdb stores in-frame clones only, minus some. The sample yields over a million clones, around 82% seen once. V lost 0 bases and J 2 bases, leaving 11 bases between the germline ends. From germline, CDR1 is SGHVS and CDR2 FNYEAQ. The CDR3 runs 15 residues. Worth noting for this clone: Its specificity is not known.

This TCR was recovered from a man aged 18 to 35 in good health. Some clones in this sample may be carry-over from other donors' samples. This chain joins TRBV7-6 and TRBJ2-7; TRBD2 is a possible D gene (6 bases). Sequenced sample: memory CD4+ T cells from PBMCs. Subset here: CD45RA-negative fraction. The CDR3: CASSLARAGPYEQYF. The CDR3 DNA follows: TGTGCCAGCAGCTTAGCGCGGGCGGGACCCTACGAGCAGTACTTC.